These 5 T cell receptor beta chains were sequenced from one sample in a study of blood T cell repertoires in COVID-19. Method: immunoSEQ multiplex PCR; TCRdb's copy keeps in-frame clones and lacks some. Here the sample spans more than 400,000 clones, 80% to 95% being singletons. The material sequenced was PBMCs or T cells enriched from blood (not recorded which). These receptors all come from a young man who had recovered from COVID-19.

The rearrangement uses TRBV9 and TRBJ2-2, with D perhaps matching TRBD1 (6 bases). Trimming took off 0 bases at V and 0 bases at J, with 9 bases between the two ends. CDR1 SGDLS and CDR2 YYNGEE come from the germline V gene. CDR3 length equals 16 residues. The CDR3 loop reads CASSVVTGPNTGELFF. CDR3 nucleotide sequence: TGTGCCAGCAGCGTAGTAACAGGGCCGAACACCGGGGAGCTGTTTTTT.

The chain employs TRBV19 and TRBJ1-2; TRBD1 aligns across 9 bases. The CDR3 loop spans 14 amino acids. Germline V lookup: CDR1 LNHDA, CDR2 SQIVND (reference sequence). Trimming at V came to 4 bases and at J to 8 bases, leaving 8 bases not matched to a gene. The CDR3, as DNA: TGTGCCAGTAGTAGGGGGGGACAGGGAGTCGGCTACACCTTC. It specifies CASSRGGQGVGYTF.

The rearrangement joins TRBV5-4 to TRBJ1-2, with a possible D match to TRBD1 (6 bases). The CDR3 loop spans 15 amino acids. V shed 4 bases and J shed 4 bases, with 17 bases lying between them. Germline CDR1 and CDR2: SGHNT and YYREEE (reference sequence). DNA for the CDR3: TGTGCCAGCAGCCGAAAAGACAGGACGAGCTATGGCTACACCTTC. As protein: CASSRKDRTSYGYTF.

This sequence joins TRBV5-4 and TRBJ1-4; 7 bases line up with TRBD1. Germline lookup yields CDR1 SGHNT and CDR2 YYREEE (reference sequence). The CDR3 has 13 amino acids. J was trimmed by 8 bases and V by 4 bases; bases with no gene match: 5. The CDR3: CASSTYRGEKLFF. The DNA for the CDR3 is TGTGCCAGCAGCACCTACAGGGGCGAAAAACTGTTTTTT.

J is TRBJ2-3 and V is TRBV5-1; 10 nucleotides line up with TRBD1. V shed 4 bases, J shed 0 bases, and the junction held 5 bases outside the gene matches. This CDR3 contains 16 residues. Germline CDR1 SGHRS, CDR2 YFSETQ. CDR3 nucleotide sequence: TGCGCCAGCAGCCCAGGGACAGGGGCTAGCACAGATACGCAGTATTTT. This gives the protein CASSPGTGASTDTQYF.